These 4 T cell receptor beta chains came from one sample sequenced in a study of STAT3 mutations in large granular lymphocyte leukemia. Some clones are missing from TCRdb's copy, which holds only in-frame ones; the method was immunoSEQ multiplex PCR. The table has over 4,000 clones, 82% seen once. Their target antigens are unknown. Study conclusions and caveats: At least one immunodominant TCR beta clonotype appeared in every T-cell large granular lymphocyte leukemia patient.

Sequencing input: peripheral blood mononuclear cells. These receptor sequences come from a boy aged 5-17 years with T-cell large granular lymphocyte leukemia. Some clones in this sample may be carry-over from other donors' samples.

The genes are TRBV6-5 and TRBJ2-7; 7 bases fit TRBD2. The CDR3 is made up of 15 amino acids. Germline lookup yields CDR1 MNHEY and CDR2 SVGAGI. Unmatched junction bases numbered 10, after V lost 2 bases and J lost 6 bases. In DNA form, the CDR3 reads TGTGCCAGCAGTTACCGGACTAGAAGCAGGGTCGAGCAGTACTTC. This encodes CASSYRTRSRVEQYF.

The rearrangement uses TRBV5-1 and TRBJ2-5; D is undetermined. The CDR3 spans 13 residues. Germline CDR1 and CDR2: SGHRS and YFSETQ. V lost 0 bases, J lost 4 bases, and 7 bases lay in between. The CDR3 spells CASSLGPVETQYF. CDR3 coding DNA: TGCGCCAGCAGCTTGGGGCCTGTAGAGACCCAGTACTTC. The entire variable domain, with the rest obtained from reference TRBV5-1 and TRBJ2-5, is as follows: KAGVTQTPRYLIKTRGQQVTLSCSPISGHRSVSWYQQTPGQGLQFLFEYFSETQRNKGNFPGRFSGRQFSNSRSEMNVSTLELGDSALYLCASSLGPVETQYFGPGTRLLVL.

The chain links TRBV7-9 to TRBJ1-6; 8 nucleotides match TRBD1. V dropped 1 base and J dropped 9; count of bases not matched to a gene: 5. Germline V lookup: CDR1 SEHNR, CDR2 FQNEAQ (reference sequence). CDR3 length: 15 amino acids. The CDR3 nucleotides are TGTGCCAGCAGCTTAGAAACAGGGGGTAGTTCACCCCTCCACTTT. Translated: CASSLETGGSSPLHF.

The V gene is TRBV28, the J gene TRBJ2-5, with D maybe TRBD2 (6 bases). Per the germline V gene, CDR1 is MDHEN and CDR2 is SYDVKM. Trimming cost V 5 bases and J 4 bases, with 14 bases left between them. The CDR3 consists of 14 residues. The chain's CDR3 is CASSHTEGAETQYF. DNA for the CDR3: TGTGCCAGCAGTCATACGGAGGGAGCAGAGACCCAGTACTTC. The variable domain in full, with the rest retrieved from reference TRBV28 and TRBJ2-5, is DVKVTQSSRYLVKRTGEKVFLECVQDMDHENMFWYRQDPGLGLRLIYFSYDVKMKEKGDIPEGYSVSREKKERFSLILESASTNQTSMYLCASSHTEGAETQYFGPGTRLLVL.